These T cell receptor beta chains were read from a single sample in a study of CD8+ T cells in alopecia areata. TCRdb keeps only in-frame clones here, not all; method: immunoSEQ multiplex PCR. Of about 150,000 clones listed, 40% to 65% are singletons. The input for sequencing was CD8+ T cells sorted from blood, taken at week 0. Receptors originate from a human donor with alopecia areata. The CDR3 runs from the conserved cysteine through the conserved F or W. The order of the fields is D gene, V gene, clone size, J gene, CDR3 protein, CDR3 DNA. The D gene is left open where the match is weak. Only part of the rows carry a size: once, few, many, or a class if the clone is expanded.

d_call: -; v_call: TRBV2; clone_size: -; j_call: TRBJ2-1; cdr3_aa: CASSESVYEQFF; cdr3_nt: TGTGCCAGCAGTGAGTCGGTATATGAGCAGTTCTTC
d_call: -; v_call: TRBV27; clone_size: few; j_call: TRBJ2-6; cdr3_aa: CASSFRDASGANVLTF; cdr3_nt: TGTGCCAGCAGTTTTAGGGATGCCTCTGGGGCCAACGTCCTGACTTTC
d_call: TRBD2; v_call: TRBV7-6; clone_size: -; j_call: TRBJ2-7; cdr3_aa: CASSPGRGGAYEQYF; cdr3_nt: TGTGCCAGCAGCCCCGGTCGTGGGGGGGCCTACGAGCAGTACTTC
d_call: TRBD2; v_call: TRBV14; clone_size: few; j_call: TRBJ2-1; cdr3_aa: CASGAGYNEQFF; cdr3_nt: TGTGCCAGCGGAGCGGGGTACAATGAGCAGTTCTTC
d_call: -; v_call: TRBV4-3; clone_size: many; j_call: TRBJ1-3; cdr3_aa: CASSSGTGLSGNTIYF; cdr3_nt: TGCGCCAGCAGCTCAGGCACAGGGCTCTCTGGAAACACCATATATTTT
d_call: -; v_call: TRBV27; clone_size: once; j_call: TRBJ1-1; cdr3_aa: CASSPGWSSEAFF; cdr3_nt: TGTGCCAGCAGTCCCGGGTGGAGCAGTGAAGCTTTCTTT
d_call: -; v_call: TRBV29-1; clone_size: -; j_call: TRBJ2-7; cdr3_aa: CSVEDRYEQYF; cdr3_nt: TGCAGCGTTGAAGATCGTTACGAGCAGTACTTC
d_call: -; v_call: TRBV30; clone_size: once; j_call: TRBJ2-7; cdr3_aa: CAWSVPSYEQYF; cdr3_nt: TGTGCCTGGAGTGTTCCGAGCTACGAGCAGTACTTC
d_call: -; v_call: TRBV10-1; clone_size: -; j_call: TRBJ2-3; cdr3_aa: CASSRNRGDTQYF; cdr3_nt: TGCGCCAGCAGTAGGAATAGAGGGGATACGCAGTATTTT
d_call: -; v_call: TRBV9; clone_size: -; j_call: TRBJ1-2; cdr3_aa: CASSPLSGAVYGYTF; cdr3_nt: TGTGCCAGCAGCCCTCTCTCGGGGGCGGTGTATGGCTACACCTTC
d_call: TRBD2; v_call: TRBV13; clone_size: -; j_call: TRBJ2-3; cdr3_aa: CASSLAGENTDTQYF; cdr3_nt: TGTGCCAGCAGTTTAGCGGGGGAAAACACAGATACGCAGTATTTT
d_call: -; v_call: TRBV7-9; clone_size: -; j_call: TRBJ2-7; cdr3_aa: CASSLVGTQGWHEQYF; cdr3_nt: TGTGCCAGCAGCTTAGTTGGGACCCAAGGGTGGCACGAGCAGTACTTC
d_call: TRBD1; v_call: TRBV7-6; clone_size: -; j_call: TRBJ2-3; cdr3_aa: CASSNRDRENTQYF; cdr3_nt: TGTGCCAGCAGCAACCGGGACAGAGAAAATACGCAGTATTTT
d_call: -; v_call: TRBV6-5; clone_size: -; j_call: TRBJ1-2; cdr3_aa: CASSHRQAIYGYTF; cdr3_nt: TGTGCCAGCAGCCATCGACAGGCGATCTATGGCTACACCTTC
d_call: -; v_call: TRBV15; clone_size: -; j_call: TRBJ2-7; cdr3_aa: CATSRGRGSYEQYF; cdr3_nt: TGTGCCACCAGCAGAGGAAGGGGATCGTACGAGCAGTACTTC
d_call: -; v_call: TRBV4-1; clone_size: -; j_call: TRBJ2-7; cdr3_aa: CASSQFPGIREQYF; cdr3_nt: TGCGCCAGCAGCCAATTTCCGGGGATCCGGGAGCAGTACTTC
d_call: TRBD1; v_call: TRBV30; clone_size: -; j_call: TRBJ1-2; cdr3_aa: CAWSVTGADGYTF; cdr3_nt: TGTGCCTGGAGTGTAACAGGGGCGGATGGCTACACCTTC
d_call: TRBD1; v_call: TRBV5-1; clone_size: -; j_call: TRBJ1-6; cdr3_aa: CASSLYSDRDSPLHF; cdr3_nt: TGCGCCAGCAGCTTGTATTCAGACAGGGATTCACCCCTCCACTTT
d_call: TRBD1; v_call: TRBV5-1; clone_size: -; j_call: TRBJ2-7; cdr3_aa: CASSSGQNPYEQYF; cdr3_nt: TGCGCCAGCAGCTCGGGACAGAACCCCTACGAGCAGTACTTC
d_call: -; v_call: TRBV10-3; clone_size: -; j_call: TRBJ1-2; cdr3_aa: CAITGQTGGGYTF; cdr3_nt: TGTGCCATCACCGGACAGACCGGGGGTGGCTACACCTTC
d_call: TRBD1; v_call: TRBV4-3; clone_size: -; j_call: TRBJ2-7; cdr3_aa: CASSQELPTGTGGAYEQYF; cdr3_nt: TGCGCCAGCAGCCAAGAGTTGCCGACCGGGACAGGGGGCGCCTACGAGCAGTACTTC
d_call: TRBD1; v_call: TRBV7-9; clone_size: -; j_call: TRBJ1-1; cdr3_aa: CATPGQGPTEAFF; cdr3_nt: TGTGCCACCCCGGGACAGGGTCCTACTGAAGCTTTCTTT
d_call: -; v_call: TRBV30; clone_size: once; j_call: TRBJ1-1; cdr3_aa: CAWSYGGETEAFF; cdr3_nt: TGTGCCTGGAGCTACGGCGGGGAGACTGAAGCTTTCTTT
d_call: -; v_call: TRBV10-3; clone_size: few; j_call: TRBJ2-3; cdr3_aa: CAISLEDPISADTQYF; cdr3_nt: TGTGCCATCAGCCTCGAAGACCCGATAAGCGCAGATACGCAGTATTTT
d_call: TRBD2; v_call: TRBV4-3; clone_size: -; j_call: TRBJ2-7; cdr3_aa: CASSQDMRGAGYEQYF; cdr3_nt: TGCGCCAGCAGCCAAGATATGCGGGGGGCGGGGTACGAGCAGTACTTC
d_call: -; v_call: TRBV11-2; clone_size: -; j_call: TRBJ2-6; cdr3_aa: CASSLGLRMIHSGANVLTF; cdr3_nt: TGTGCCAGCAGCTTGGGTCTGCGGATGATACACTCTGGGGCCAACGTCCTGACTTTC
d_call: -; v_call: TRBV2; clone_size: -; j_call: TRBJ1-1; cdr3_aa: CASRPGRPEAFF; cdr3_nt: TGTGCCAGCCGGCCAGGGAGACCTGAAGCTTTCTTT
d_call: -; v_call: TRBV11-2; clone_size: -; j_call: TRBJ1-2; cdr3_aa: CASSPASTTGNGYTF; cdr3_nt: TGTGCCAGCAGCCCAGCCTCCACTACAGGGAACGGCTACACCTTC
d_call: -; v_call: TRBV11-2; clone_size: -; j_call: TRBJ2-5; cdr3_aa: CASSPTGRETQYF; cdr3_nt: TGTGCCAGCAGCCCCACGGGTCGGGAGACCCAGTACTTC
d_call: -; v_call: TRBV4-3; clone_size: -; j_call: TRBJ2-1; cdr3_aa: CASSPRGHEQFF; cdr3_nt: TGCGCCAGCAGCCCCCGGGGCCATGAGCAGTTCTTC
d_call: TRBD1; v_call: TRBV9; clone_size: -; j_call: TRBJ2-1; cdr3_aa: CASSDRQGDEQFF; cdr3_nt: TGTGCCAGCAGCGACAGACAGGGTGATGAGCAGTTCTTC
d_call: TRBD1; v_call: TRBV9; clone_size: -; j_call: TRBJ1-2; cdr3_aa: CASSSSSSPDRGDGYTF; cdr3_nt: TGTGCCAGCAGCTCAAGTAGTAGCCCAGACAGGGGGGATGGCTACACCTTC
d_call: TRBD1; v_call: TRBV29-1; clone_size: few; j_call: TRBJ2-2; cdr3_aa: CSAGQGQPGELFF; cdr3_nt: TGCAGCGCCGGACAGGGACAACCGGGGGAGCTGTTTTTT
d_call: -; v_call: TRBV27; clone_size: -; j_call: TRBJ2-1; cdr3_aa: CASSSKSGTYSEQFF; cdr3_nt: TGTGCCAGCAGTTCCAAATCCGGGACGTACTCTGAGCAGTTCTTC
d_call: -; v_call: TRBV30; clone_size: -; j_call: TRBJ2-7; cdr3_aa: CAWSEGYEQYF; cdr3_nt: TGTGCCTGGAGCGAAGGGTACGAGCAGTACTTC
d_call: TRBD1; v_call: TRBV4-3; clone_size: few; j_call: TRBJ2-3; cdr3_aa: CASSQVIGTGSDTQYF; cdr3_nt: TGCGCCAGCAGCCAAGTAATAGGGACAGGGTCAGATACGCAGTATTTT
d_call: -; v_call: TRBV12-5; clone_size: -; j_call: TRBJ2-7; cdr3_aa: CASGPNRVREQYF; cdr3_nt: TGTGCTAGTGGCCCGAACAGGGTGCGCGAGCAGTACTTC
d_call: TRBD1; v_call: TRBV7-6; clone_size: -; j_call: TRBJ1-6; cdr3_aa: CASSSGGSYNSPLHF; cdr3_nt: TGTGCCAGCAGCTCAGGGGGGTCCTATAATTCACCCCTCCACTTT
d_call: -; v_call: TRBV7-3; clone_size: -; j_call: TRBJ2-7; cdr3_aa: CASSLTDSYEQYF; cdr3_nt: TGTGCCAGCAGCTTAACGGACTCCTACGAGCAGTACTTC
d_call: -; v_call: TRBV20-1; clone_size: few; j_call: TRBJ2-5; cdr3_aa: CSPRVDETQYF; cdr3_nt: TGCAGCCCCAGGGTAGACGAGACCCAGTACTTC
d_call: -; v_call: TRBV5-4; clone_size: -; j_call: TRBJ2-7; cdr3_aa: CASSFLAGDSEQYF; cdr3_nt: TGTGCCAGCAGCTTCTTAGCAGGGGACTCCGAGCAGTACTTC
d_call: -; v_call: TRBV30; clone_size: -; j_call: TRBJ2-1; cdr3_aa: CAWSRDRDNEQFF; cdr3_nt: TGTGCCTGGTCTCGAGACCGAGACAATGAGCAGTTCTTC
d_call: TRBD2; v_call: TRBV29-1; clone_size: few; j_call: TRBJ2-2; cdr3_aa: CSIGLAGEGAGELFF; cdr3_nt: TGCAGCATCGGACTAGCGGGGGAGGGCGCCGGGGAGCTGTTTTTT
d_call: -; v_call: TRBV13; clone_size: -; j_call: TRBJ2-5; cdr3_aa: CASSLRGQETQYF; cdr3_nt: TGTGCCAGCAGCCTACGCGGGCAAGAGACCCAGTACTTC
d_call: TRBD1; v_call: TRBV7-9; clone_size: -; j_call: TRBJ1-2; cdr3_aa: CASSPPGQGQYGYTF; cdr3_nt: TGTGCCAGCAGCCCTCCGGGACAGGGGCAATATGGCTACACCTTC
d_call: -; v_call: TRBV29-1; clone_size: -; j_call: TRBJ2-1; cdr3_aa: CSVVDSYNEQFF; cdr3_nt: TGCAGCGTTGTGGATTCCTACAATGAGCAGTTCTTC
d_call: -; v_call: TRBV5-1; clone_size: few; j_call: TRBJ2-7; cdr3_aa: CASTKAPGVYEQYF; cdr3_nt: TGCGCCAGCACGAAAGCTCCGGGGGTCTACGAGCAGTACTTC